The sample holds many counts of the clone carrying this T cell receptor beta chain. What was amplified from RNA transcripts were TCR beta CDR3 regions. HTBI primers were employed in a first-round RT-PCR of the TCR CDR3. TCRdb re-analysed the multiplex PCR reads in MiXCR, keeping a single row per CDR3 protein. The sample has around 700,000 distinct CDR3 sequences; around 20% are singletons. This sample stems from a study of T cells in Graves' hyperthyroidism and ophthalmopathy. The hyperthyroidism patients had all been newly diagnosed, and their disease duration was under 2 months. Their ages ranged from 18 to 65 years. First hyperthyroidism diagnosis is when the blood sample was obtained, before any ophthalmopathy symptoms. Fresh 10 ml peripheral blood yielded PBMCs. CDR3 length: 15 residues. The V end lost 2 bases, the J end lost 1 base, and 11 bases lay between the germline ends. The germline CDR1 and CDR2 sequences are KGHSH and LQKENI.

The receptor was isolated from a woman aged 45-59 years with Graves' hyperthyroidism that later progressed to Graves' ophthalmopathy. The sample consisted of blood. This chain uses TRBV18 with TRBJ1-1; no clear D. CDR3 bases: TGTGCCAGCTCACCAGCACGACACCAGAACACTGAAGCTTTCTTT. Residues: CASSPARHQNTEAFF.